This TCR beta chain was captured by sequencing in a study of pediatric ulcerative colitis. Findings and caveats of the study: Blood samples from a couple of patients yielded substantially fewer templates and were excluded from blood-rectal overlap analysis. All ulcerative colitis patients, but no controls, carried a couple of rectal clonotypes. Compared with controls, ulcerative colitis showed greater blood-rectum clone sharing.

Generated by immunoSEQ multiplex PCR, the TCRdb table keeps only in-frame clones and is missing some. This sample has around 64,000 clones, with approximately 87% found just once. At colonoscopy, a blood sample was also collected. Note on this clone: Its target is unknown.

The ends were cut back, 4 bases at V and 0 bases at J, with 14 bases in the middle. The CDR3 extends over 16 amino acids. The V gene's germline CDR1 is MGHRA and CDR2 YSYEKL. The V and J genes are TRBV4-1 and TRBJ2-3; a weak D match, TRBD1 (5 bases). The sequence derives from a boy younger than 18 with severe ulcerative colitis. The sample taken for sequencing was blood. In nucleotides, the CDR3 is TGCGCCAGCAGCCTCGAGGTACAGGCTAGCACAGATACGCAGTATTTT. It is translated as CASSLEVQASTDTQYF.